This entry describes one T cell receptor beta chain. Its matching antigen is unknown. At one end, the junction sequence differs from germline, possibly due to a read error. This entry belongs to a study of tumor and adjacent non-tumor tissue in lung cancer. Background on the study: Patients comprised approximately eleven adenocarcinoma, a couple of squamous cell carcinoma and 1 small cell lung cancer.

A modified ARM-PCR protocol with three rounds of nested PCR amplified TCRbeta. TCRdb passed the multiplex PCR reads through MiXCR, listing each CDR3 protein once. The sample records fewer than 120,000 distinct CDR3 sequences, 84% being singletons. No cell sorting was done before RNA was extracted from the tissue. Chemotherapy-naive patients with new lung cancer underwent thoracic surgery in China, August–November 2014. CDR1 is MNHEY, CDR2 SVGEGT, per germline. The CDR3 has 14 amino acids. The study, taken as a whole, reports: Tumor tissue had significantly higher TCR diversity than normal lung.

Sequencing input: lung tumor tissue. The V and J genes are TRBV6-2 or TRBV6-3 and TRBJ2-7; 9 nucleotides match TRBD2. This clonotype originated in a man between 65 and 85 years old with non-small cell lung cancer. Here the CDR3 DNA reads TGTGCCAGCAATCCGGGACTAGCTGTCTACGTGCAGTACTTC. It is translated as CASNPGLAVYVQYF.